The 32 T cell receptor beta chains below were found in one sample sequenced in a study of technical replicates of blood from a handful of donors. Clones were read by immunoSEQ multiplex PCR, and TCRdb kept only the in-frame ones, dropping some. Of roughly 80,000 clones listed, about 88% were seen once; the top ten hold 0.41%. The sequenced material came from T cells isolated from PBMCs. Every receptor here comes from a human donor in good health.

J is TRBJ1-1 and V is TRBV4-3; D possibly corresponds to TRBD1 (5 bases). The CDR3 extends over 16 amino acids. V was trimmed by 0 bases and J by 3 bases, leaving 14 bases between them. Germline CDR1 and CDR2: LGHNA and YSLEER. The chain's CDR3 is CASSQELTAFYTEAFF. The CDR3 nucleotides read TGCGCCAGCAGCCAAGAGTTGACAGCGTTTTACACTGAAGCTTTCTTT.

The V and J genes are TRBV6-5 and TRBJ1-1, with D possibly being TRBD1 (5 bases). With 6 bases removed from V and 1 base from J, the gap between germline ends came to 15 bases. CDR3 length: 15 amino acids. Germline CDR1 reads MNHEY; CDR2 reads SVGAGI. As DNA, the CDR3 is TGTGCCAGCAGACGGCACGACAGCCAGAACACTGAAGCTTTCTTT. Translating it yields CASRRHDSQNTEAFF.

This clone was seen a handful of times. This rearrangement joins TRBV9 to TRBJ2-7, with D unresolved. Trimming pared 2 bases from V and 0 bases from J, leaving 12 bases between. The CDR3 has 15 residues. The V gene's germline CDR1 is SGDLS and CDR2 YYNGEE. In nucleotides, the CDR3 is TGTGCCAGCAGCGTCCTTCCCGGTGACTCCTACGAGCAGTACTTC. Translation: CASSVLPGDSYEQYF.

The chain has TRBV4-1 and TRBJ2-1, with D perhaps matching TRBD2 (5 bases). The length of the CDR3 is 15 residues. Trimming took 0 bases from V and 2 from J, leaving 8 bases between them. Germline V lookup: CDR1 MGHRA, CDR2 YSYEKL. CDR3 in DNA: TGCGCCAGCAGCCAAGAACAGCGGCCCTACAATGAGCAGTTCTTC. The encoded protein is CASSQEQRPYNEQFF.

This rearrangement joins TRBV7-6 to TRBJ2-7; the D gene is possibly TRBD2 (5 bases). The CDR3 runs 13 residues. From germline, CDR1 is SGHVS and CDR2 FNYEAQ. Trimming took 4 bases from V and 3 from J, leaving 10 bases between them. The CDR3 DNA sequence: TGTGCCAGCAGCTCGTCTAGCCTCTACGAGCAGTACTTC. The encoded protein is CASSSSSLYEQYF.

CDR3 coding DNA: TGCGCCAGCAGCTTAAAGGGACAGGGGAACACCGGGGAGCTGTTTTTT. This codes for CASSLKGQGNTGELFF. The chain combines TRBV4-1 with TRBJ2-2, with TRBD1 identical over 9 bases. J gave up 1 base and V 5 bases, and 5 bases lay outside the gene matches. The germline CDR1 and CDR2 sequences are MGHRA and YSYEKL. The CDR3 has 16 amino acids.

The CDR3 sequence: CGPYEGTTQYF. In DNA form, the CDR3 reads TGCGGACCATATGAGGGCACAACCCAGTACTTC. The chain combines TRBV20-1 with TRBJ2-5; D might be TRBD2 (5 bases). CDR1 and CDR2 from the germline V gene are DFQATT and SNEGSKA (reference sequence). The CDR3 has 11 amino acids.

J is TRBJ2-2 and V is TRBV5-8, with D unresolved. There are 14 residues in the CDR3. Trimming pared 4 bases from V and 2 bases from J, leaving 9 bases between. CDR1 SGHTS and CDR2 YDEGEE come from the germline V gene. The CDR3 sequence is CASSPRLNTGELFF. The DNA of the CDR3 is TGTGCCAGCAGCCCCAGACTCAACACCGGGGAGCTGTTTTTT. Full variable domain (missing parts from reference TRBV5-8 and TRBJ2-2): EAGVTQSPTHLIKTRGQQATLRCSPISGHTSVYWYQQALGLGLQFLLWYDEGEERNRGNFPPRFSGRQFPNYSSELNVNALELEDSALYLCASSPRLNTGELFFGEGSRLTVL.

This chain connects TRBV9 to TRBJ2-7; 11 bases are a match to TRBD2. V dropped 1 base and J dropped 3; count of bases not matched to a gene: 0. The CDR3 has 14 residues. In germline, CDR1 is SGDLS, CDR2 YYNGEE. CDR3 amino acids: CASSVTSGSYEQYF. CDR3 DNA sequence: TGTGCCAGCAGCGTAACTAGCGGGAGCTACGAGCAGTACTTC.

This sequence joins TRBV11-2 and TRBJ2-5; 9 bases agree with TRBD1. With 4 bases clipped from V and 1 base from J, the junction kept 1 base outside the gene matches. This CDR3 has 14 amino acids. Germline V lookup: CDR1 SGHAT, CDR2 FQNNGV. The chain's CDR3 is CASSWTGVQETQYF. CDR3 sequence (DNA): TGTGCCAGCAGCTGGACAGGGGTCCAAGAGACCCAGTACTTC. The entire variable domain, with the rest obtained from reference TRBV11-2 and TRBJ2-5, is as follows: EAGVAQSPRYKIIEKRQSVAFWCNPISGHATLYWYQQILGQGPKLLIQFQNNGVVDDSQLPKDRFSAERLKGVDSTLKIQPAKLEDSAVYLCASSWTGVQETQYFGPGTRLLVL.

V and J are TRBV6-5 and TRBJ1-1; D not resolved. Trimming stripped 8 bases from V and 5 bases from J, with 9 bases between. The CDR3 is 11 amino acids. The germline V gene has CDR1 MNHEY and CDR2 SVGAGI. The CDR3 sequence: CASEGGTEAFF. DNA of the CDR3: TGTGCCAGCGAGGGAGGGACTGAAGCTTTCTTT.

The chain combines TRBV14 with TRBJ1-1, with 7 bases that match TRBD1. The CDR3 covers 13 residues. Germline CDR1 SGHDN, CDR2 FVKESK. Losses at the gene ends were 5 bases for V and 6 bases for J; bases not matched to a gene: 6. CDR3 coding DNA: TGTGCCAGCAGCAGACAGGGTCTACCTGAAGCTTTCTTT. This encodes CASSRQGLPEAFF.

A remark on this clone: At one end, the junction sequence differs from germline, possibly due to a read error. The V call is TRBV7-7, the J call TRBJ2-3, with 11 positions matching TRBD1. CDR3 length equals 14 residues. From germline, CDR1 is SSHAT and CDR2 FNYEAQ (reference sequence). CDR3 loop: CASSLGQGANTQYF. The CDR3 region has the DNA TGTGCTAGCAGCTTAGGACAGGGGGCAAATACGCAGTATTTT. Together with reference TRBV7-7 and TRBJ2-3, the CDR3 gives the full variable domain: GAGVSQSPRYKVTKRGQDVTLRCDPISSHATLYWYQQALGQGPEFLTYFNYEAQPDKSGLPSDRFSAERPEGSISTLTIQRTEQRDSAMYRCASSLGQGANTQYFGPGTRLTVL.

The rearrangement uses TRBV4-3 and TRBJ1-4; TRBD1 is a possible D gene (6 bases). V lost 0 bases and J 5 bases, leaving 16 bases between the germline ends. This CDR3 region has 17 residues. The germline gives CDR1 LGHNA, CDR2 YSLEER. CDR3 region: CASSQDFGDRMNEKLFF. The DNA for the CDR3 is TGCGCCAGCAGCCAAGATTTCGGTGACAGGATGAATGAAAAACTGTTTTTT.

The chain couples TRBV5-1 to TRBJ2-2; 7 bases line up with TRBD2. The CDR3 loop spans 16 amino acids. CDR1 and CDR2 (germline): SGHRS, YFSETQ. Germline trimming cut 0 bases from V and 5 bases from J; bases unmatched to any gene: 7. CDR3 residues: CASSLAAGYGTGELFF. CDR3 nucleotides: TGCGCCAGCAGCTTGGCAGCGGGGTACGGGACCGGGGAGCTGTTTTTT.

The V call is TRBV14, the J call TRBJ2-7; the match to TRBD2 covers 10 bases. CDR1 and CDR2 (germline): SGHDN, FVKESK. The CDR3 is 14 residues long. V was pared by 8 bases and J by 4 bases, with 8 bases of the junction left unmatched. Written as DNA, the CDR3 is TGTGCCAGCGGAACCTTAGCGGGGGGATACGAGCAGTACTTC. Its translation: CASGTLAGGYEQYF.

With respect to this clone: One end of the junction is discordant with germline, which a read error may explain. The chain uses TRBV28 and TRBJ1-2; 9 bases map to TRBD1. Germline V lookup: CDR1 MDHEN, CDR2 SYDVKM. The CDR3 is 13 amino acids. The CDR3: CASSSTGGYGHTF. The CDR3 DNA is TGTGCCAGCAGTTCGACAGGGGGGTATGGCCACACCTTC.

The rearrangement joins TRBV4-2 to TRBJ1-1; D is perhaps TRBD1 (6 bases). Germline CDR1 and CDR2: LGHNA and YNFKEQ. CDR3 length: 14 amino acids. With 3 bases removed from V and 2 bases from J, the gap between germline ends came to 10 bases. CDR3 nucleotides: TGTGCCAGCAGCCATGAACAGGGTAACACTGAAGCTTTCTTT. It is translated as CASSHEQGNTEAFF.

The rearrangement links TRBV7-2 to TRBJ1-3, with D unclear. V was clipped by 1 base and J by 0 bases, with 4 bases between them. Looked up from germline, CDR1 is SGHTA and CDR2 is FQGNSA. The CDR3 is made up of 14 amino acids. The CDR3 spells CASSLDYSGNTIYF. The DNA for the CDR3 is TGTGCCAGCAGCTTAGACTACTCTGGAAACACCATATATTTT.

The chain links TRBV30 to TRBJ1-2; the D gene is possibly TRBD1 (5 bases). The V gene lost 0 bases and the J gene lost 7 bases, with 9 bases spanning the gap. Germline loops: CDR1 GTSNPN, CDR2 SVGIG (reference sequence). The CDR3 extends over 12 amino acids. Here the CDR3 reads CAWSVMGPGYTF. In nucleotides, the CDR3 is TGTGCCTGGAGTGTAATGGGGCCTGGCTACACCTTC. Drawing the rest from reference TRBV30 and TRBJ1-2, the complete variable domain is SQTIHQWPATLVQPVGSPLSLECTVEGTSNPNLYWYRQAAGRGLQLLFYSVGIGQISSEVPQNLSASRPQDRQFILSSKKLLLSDSGFYLCAWSVMGPGYTFGSGTRLTVV.

The chain joins TRBV9 to TRBJ2-1; 9 bases agree with TRBD1. Trimming cost V 3 bases and J 8 bases; bases outside gene matches: 6. Germline V CDR1 and CDR2: SGDLS, YYNGEE. This CDR3 spans 14 amino acids. The CDR3 spells CASSGGQGLHEQFF. Here the CDR3 DNA reads TGTGCCAGCAGCGGTGGACAGGGGCTACATGAGCAGTTCTTC.

This clone was seen once. V is TRBV19 and J is TRBJ1-5, with TRBD1 as a possible D gene (6 bases). Germline-derived CDR1 and CDR2 are LNHDA and SQIVND (reference sequence). CDR3 length equals 12 residues. Trimming took off 11 bases at V and 3 bases at J, with 11 bases between the two ends. CDR3 sequence: CASGQLNQPQHF. The DNA for the CDR3 is TGTGCCTCCGGACAGCTCAATCAGCCCCAGCATTTT.

The rearrangement links TRBV11-2 to TRBJ2-1, with D possibly matching TRBD2 (5 bases). This CDR3 region has 11 residues. The V and J ends lost 5 bases and 7 bases respectively, with 6 bases between them. Germline V lookup: CDR1 SGHAT, CDR2 FQNNGV. The CDR3 reads CASSPGNEQFF. DNA of the CDR3: TGTGCCAGCAGCCCGGGGAATGAGCAGTTCTTC.

The rearrangement uses TRBV30 and TRBJ2-7; D is perhaps TRBD2 (6 bases). Looked up from germline, CDR1 is GTSNPN and CDR2 is SVGIG (reference sequence). This CDR3 is built from 14 residues. V lost 4 bases and J 3 bases, leaving 16 bases between the germline ends. The CDR3 sequence: CAWNRPGRYYEQYF. The CDR3 coding sequence is TGTGCCTGGAATCGGCCAGGGAGGTACTACGAGCAGTACTTC.

V usage is TRBV2 and J usage is TRBJ1-1; D is perhaps TRBD1 (6 bases). The length of the CDR3 is 12 residues. Trimming cost V 3 bases and J 11 bases, with 13 bases left between them. Germline loops: CDR1 SNHLY, CDR2 FYNNEI. CDR3 residues: CASSDIAGGAFF. DNA for the CDR3: TGTGCCAGCAGTGATATCGCGGGGGGCGCTTTCTTT.

The sample holds one count of this clone. Other DNA sequences from this sample encode an identical CDR3 as well. This rearrangement joins TRBV30 to TRBJ2-4, with TRBD1 as a possible D gene (5 bases). This CDR3 comprises 14 residues. Germline V gene data show CDR1 as GTSNPN and CDR2 as SVGIG (reference sequence). Trimming left V 2 bases short and J 8 bases short, with 16 bases between. The CDR3 DNA follows: TGTGCCTGGAGTTTAGACAGAGGTATGGACATTCAGTACTTC. Its translation: CAWSLDRGMDIQYF.

The chain uses TRBV6-5 and TRBJ1-2; tentatively, D is TRBD1 (6 bases). V was trimmed by 5 bases and J by 8 bases, leaving 18 bases between them. Germline CDR1 and CDR2: MNHEY and SVGAGI. This CDR3 comprises 14 residues. This chain's CDR3 is CASSPPGGDMGYTF. For the CDR3, the DNA is TGTGCCAGCAGTCCCCCCGGGGGGGACATGGGCTACACCTTC.

This clone turned up a few times. This chain links TRBV29-1 with TRBJ1-1, with 7 bases matching TRBD1. Germline lookup yields CDR1 SQVTM and CDR2 ANQGSEA. CDR3 length equals 12 residues. After removal of 3 bases from V and 11 bases from J, the junction contained 9 bases not matched to a gene. As DNA, the CDR3 is TGCAGCGTTGACGGGACAGCCGTCGGGGCTTTCTTT. It translates to CSVDGTAVGAFF.

This chain links TRBV7-9 with TRBJ2-7; tentatively, D is TRBD1 (5 bases). CDR3 length: 15 amino acids. V dropped 0 bases and J dropped 2 bases, with 11 bases sitting between them. Germline V gives CDR1 SEHNR, CDR2 FQNEAQ (reference sequence). The CDR3 protein is CASSLAPAGTYEQYF. DNA of the CDR3: TGTGCCAGCAGCTTAGCCCCGGCAGGGACCTACGAGCAGTACTTC.

CDR3 coding DNA: TGTGCCAGCAGTCCGCAGGGGAATCAGCCCCAGCATTTT. Translating gives CASSPQGNQPQHF. This chain joins TRBV25-1 and TRBJ1-5; TRBD1 might be the D (6 bases). The CDR3 runs 13 residues. The germline V gene has CDR1 MGHDK and CDR2 SYGVNS. The V end was cut by 5 bases, the J end by 4 bases, with 9 bases between.

The V and J genes are TRBV9 and TRBJ2-1, with no clear D. V lost 3 bases, J lost 0 bases, and 7 bases lay in between. Germline values: CDR1 SGDLS, CDR2 YYNGEE. The CDR3 has 14 amino acids. The CDR3 nucleotides are TGTGCCAGCAGCGGACGGAGCTCCTACAATGAGCAGTTCTTC. Its translation: CASSGRSSYNEQFF. The variable domain in full, with the rest retrieved from reference TRBV9 and TRBJ2-1, is DSGVTQTPKHLITATGQRVTLRCSPRSGDLSVYWYQQSLDQGLQFLIQYYNGEERAKGNILERFSAQQFPDLHSELNLSSLELGDSALYFCASSGRSSYNEQFFGPGTRLTVL.

The chain links TRBV7-3 to TRBJ2-1; 11 bases are shared with TRBD2. Germline V gene lookup returns CDR1 SGHTA and CDR2 FQGTGA. Trimming removed 6 bases from V and 4 bases from J; junction bases left unmatched: 8. The CDR3 is 16 amino acids. The CDR3 coding sequence is TGTGCCAGCAGTCCCAGCCTAGCGGGAGGTTACAATGAGCAGTTCTTC. Translating gives CASSPSLAGGYNEQFF.